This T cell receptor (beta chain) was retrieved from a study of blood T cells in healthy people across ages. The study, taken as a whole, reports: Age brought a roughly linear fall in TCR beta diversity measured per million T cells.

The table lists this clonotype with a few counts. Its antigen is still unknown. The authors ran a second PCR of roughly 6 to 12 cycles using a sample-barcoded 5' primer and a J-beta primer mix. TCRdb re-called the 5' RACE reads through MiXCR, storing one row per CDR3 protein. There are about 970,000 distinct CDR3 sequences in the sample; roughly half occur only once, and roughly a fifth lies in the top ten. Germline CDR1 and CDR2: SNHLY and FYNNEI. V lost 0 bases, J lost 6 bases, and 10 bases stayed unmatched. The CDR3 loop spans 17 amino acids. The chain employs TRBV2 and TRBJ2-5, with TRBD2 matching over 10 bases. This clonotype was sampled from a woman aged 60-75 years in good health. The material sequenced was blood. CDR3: CASSEAQIAGGMKTQYF. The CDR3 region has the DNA TGTGCCAGCAGTGAAGCGCAGATAGCGGGAGGAATGAAGACCCAGTACTTC.